This TCR beta chain was sequenced in a study of shared clonotypes between healthy human individuals. Study summary: Three plates were used per donor for CD4 naive, three for CD4 memory, two for CD8 naive and one for CD8 memory.

For this clone: Its antigen is undetermined.

All donors were healthy HIV-negative adults lacking recent acute infections or vaccinations. Broader study findings: Only blood samples were collected, and tissue repertoires likely differ. Relative to clonotypes present in all four donors, those not shared had lower generation probabilities.

This CDR3 spans 15 amino acids. Trimming removed 10 bases from V and 3 bases from J; junction bases left unmatched: 5. Looked up from germline, CDR1 is MDHEN and CDR2 is SYDVKM. Clones were sequenced by immunoSEQ multiplex PCR, and TCRdb holds only the in-frame ones, with some missing. The data show some 1,400,000 clones, around 95% seen once. The clonotype comes from a man aged 25-45 years in good health. V is TRBV28 and J is TRBJ2-6, with TRBD1 matching over 11 bases. The sample comprised naive CD4+ T cells sorted from blood. Subset described: CD45RA+ positively selected. The CDR3 DNA reads as TGTGCCACCGGACAGGGGGCGGTTGGGGCCAACGTCCTGACTTTC. Amino acids: CATGQGAVGANVLTF.